Below, 21 T cell receptor beta chains from the same sample are listed, as sequenced in a study of blood T cells in healthy people across ages. Then a second PCR, running roughly 7 to 12 cycles, was carried out with a sample-barcoded 5' primer and a J-beta primer mix. One entry per CDR3 protein results from TCRdb running MiXCR on the 5' RACE reads. The sample lists some 1.8 million distinct CDR3 sequences, about two fifths occurring once. Sequencing used blood. The origin of the receptors is a human donor in good health.

The chain combines TRBV24-1 with TRBJ1-1, with D possibly matching TRBD1 (6 bases). This CDR3 is built from 12 residues. Between the trimmed V and J ends, which lost 3 bases and 10 bases, there was a span of 11 bases. Per germline, CDR1 KGHDR and CDR2 SFDVKD. This chain's CDR3 is CATSDDDRSAFF. In nucleotides, the CDR3 is TGTGCCACCAGTGATGACGACAGGTCAGCTTTCTTT.

This clonotype was seen only a few times. V usage is TRBV20-1 and J usage is TRBJ2-5, with D perhaps matching TRBD1 (5 bases). CDR1 and CDR2 from the germline V gene are DFQATT and SNEGSKA (reference sequence). This CDR3 contains 14 residues. The ends were cut back, 3 bases at V and 1 base at J, with 12 bases in the middle. For the CDR3, the DNA is TGCAGTGCTAGTGTCGGCCAGGGCCAAGAGACCCAGTACTTC. Amino acid sequence: CSASVGQGQETQYF.

This clonotype is a singleton in its sample. The chain carries TRBV9 and TRBJ1-2, with D hard to call. In germline, CDR1 is SGDLS, CDR2 YYNGEE. The length of the CDR3 is 16 residues. Between the trimmed V and J ends, which lost 0 bases and 2 bases, there was a span of 14 bases. In DNA, the CDR3 is TGTGCCAGCAGCGTAGGGTTCCGAGAACCGAACTATGGCTACACCTTC. This sequence encodes CASSVGFREPNYGYTF.

The chain is built from TRBV7-2 and TRBJ1-2; 7 nucleotides match TRBD1. The CDR3 sequence is 15 residues long. V was clipped by 3 bases and J by 2 bases; unmatched bases: 6. CDR1 is SGHTA and CDR2 is FQGNSA in the germline V gene. CDR3 loop: CASSFNRGRNYGYTF. Written as DNA, the CDR3 is TGTGCCAGCAGCTTCAACAGGGGTAGGAACTATGGCTACACCTTC.

A few counts support this clonotype. The chain links TRBV29-1 to TRBJ1-1, with D maybe TRBD1 (5 bases). Germline V gene lookup returns CDR1 SQVTM and CDR2 ANQGSEA. The CDR3 is made up of 13 amino acids. Trimming shortened V by 3 bases and J by 4 bases, and 12 bases separated the two germline ends. The CDR3 DNA sequence: TGCAGCGTTGACGGGGTCGGGGGCACTGAAGCTTTCTTT. Protein: CSVDGVGGTEAFF.

V usage is TRBV7-9 and J usage is TRBJ1-4; D may be TRBD1 (6 bases). CDR1 is SEHNR and CDR2 is FQNEAQ in the germline V gene (reference sequence). This CDR3 is built from 15 residues. The V end lost 6 bases, the J end lost 4 bases, and 15 bases lay between the germline ends. As DNA, the CDR3 is TGTGCCAGCAGACCTTACAGGGAATATAATGAAAAACTGTTTTTT. It encodes CASRPYREYNEKLFF.

This clonotype came up many times. The chain employs TRBV5-1 and TRBJ2-3, with 9 bases aligning to TRBD2. CDR3 length equals 15 residues. J was trimmed by 6 bases and V by 6 bases; bases with no gene match: 11. CDR1 and CDR2 from the germline V gene are SGHRS and YFSETQ. The DNA for the CDR3 is TGCGCCAGCACCGAAGAAGCGGGGGGTACGGATACGCAGTATTTT. Amino acids: CASTEEAGGTDTQYF.

J is TRBJ2-1 and V is TRBV29-1; tentatively, D is TRBD2 (6 bases). CDR3 length equals 14 residues. Germline CDR1 and CDR2: SQVTM and ANQGSEA. V lost 7 bases and J 6 bases, leaving 19 bases between the germline ends. This CDR3 reads CSASSFGGVNEQFF. CDR3 in DNA: TGCAGCGCCTCGTCGTTCGGCGGGGTCAATGAGCAGTTCTTC.

This clonotype was found a few times. The genes are TRBV5-1 and TRBJ2-5; perhaps TRBD2 as D (5 bases). The J call could be wrong; TRBJ2-7 is a better fit for the DNA end. Per germline, CDR1 SGHRS and CDR2 YFSETQ. There are 14 residues in the CDR3. The CDR3 region is CASSLADHEGEQYF. CDR3 nucleotides: TGCGCCAGCAGCTTGGCCGACCACGAGGGCGAGCAGTACTTC.

The chain carries TRBV12-3 or TRBV12-4 and TRBJ2-7; perhaps TRBD1 as D (6 bases). Between the trimmed V and J ends, which lost 5 bases and 2 bases, there was a span of 13 bases. The CDR3 has 14 amino acids. CDR3 region: CASSAGTTTYEQYF. In nucleotides, the CDR3 is TGTGCCAGCAGTGCCGGGACAACCACCTACGAGCAGTACTTC.

The chain has TRBV28 and TRBJ1-5; D remains unclear. The V and J ends lost 5 bases and 2 bases respectively, with 10 bases between them. The germline V gene encodes CDR1 MDHEN and CDR2 SYDVKM. This CDR3 contains 14 residues. CDR3 nucleotides: TGTGCCAGCAGTCCACGGGCCGGCAATCAGCCCCAGCATTTT. Translation: CASSPRAGNQPQHF.

V gene TRBV18 combines with J gene TRBJ2-1, with a possible D match to TRBD2 (5 bases). The CDR3 length is 15 residues. Germline V lookup: CDR1 KGHSH, CDR2 LQKENI. Trimming removed 1 base at V and 3 bases at J, with 10 bases between. CDR3 region: CASSPLRENYNEQFF. In nucleotides, the CDR3 is TGTGCCAGCTCACCACTGAGGGAAAACTACAATGAGCAGTTCTTC.

This clonotype was recorded once. The chain links TRBV7-2 to TRBJ2-7; unclear D gene. V lost 5 bases and J 2 bases, leaving 22 bases between the germline ends. CDR1 is SGHTA and CDR2 is FQGNSA in the germline V gene. CDR3 length equals 17 residues. The DNA for the CDR3 is TGTGCCAGCAGCCCACCATATGTGTCCGGTTTCCCCTACGAGCAGTACTTC. Residues: CASSPPYVSGFPYEQYF.

In its sample, this clonotype was seen many times. This sequence joins TRBV7-2 and TRBJ2-1, with TRBD2 identical over 9 bases. The V gene end was trimmed by 2 bases and the J gene end by 5 bases; junction bases not matched to a gene: 7. This CDR3 has 16 amino acids. The germline CDR1 and CDR2 sequences are SGHTA and FQGNSA. CDR3 sequence reads: CASSLSGGGAHNEQFF. The CDR3 DNA is TGTGCCAGCAGCTTATCCGGCGGGGGGGCGCACAATGAGCAGTTCTTC.

The rearrangement uses TRBV5-6 and TRBJ2-7; TRBD1 aligns across 7 bases. The CDR3 extends over 14 amino acids. The germline V gene has CDR1 SGHDT and CDR2 YYEEEE. Trimming took 7 bases from V and 1 from J; bases not matched to a gene: 8. CDR3 residues: CASRLRGKSYEQYF. The DNA of the CDR3 is TGTGCCAGCCGTCTCAGGGGGAAATCCTACGAGCAGTACTTC.

In this sample, this clonotype turned up a few times. The V gene is TRBV11-2, the J gene TRBJ2-1; D gene unclear. The CDR3 consists of 17 residues. Germline V lookup: CDR1 SGHAT, CDR2 FQNNGV. V lost 3 bases, J lost 0 bases, and 15 bases lay in between. CDR3 nucleotide sequence: TGTGCCAGCAGCTTGATTATAGGCTCGAGCTCCTACAATGAGCAGTTCTTC. Its protein is CASSLIIGSSSYNEQFF.

J is TRBJ1-1 and V is TRBV7-9; D not certain. The CDR3 spans 12 residues. Trimming removed 1 base from V and 9 bases from J, with 9 bases in between. Germline V gene data show CDR1 as SEHNR and CDR2 as FQNEAQ (reference sequence). CDR3 DNA sequence: TGTGCCAGCAGCTTAGTCAGCGATAAAGCTTTCTTT. Its protein product is CASSLVSDKAFF.

The CDR3 nucleotides are TGTGCCAGCAGCTTAAGGCAGACCGCCGTAGAGTTCTTC. Translated, it gives CASSLRQTAVEFF. The chain combines TRBV7-2 with TRBJ2-1; unclear D gene. This CDR3 has 13 amino acids. Germline values: CDR1 SGHTA, CDR2 FQGNSA. V lost 2 bases and J lost 14, with 16 bases in between.

This clonotype was counted between two and nine times. The chain uses TRBV7-2 and TRBJ2-5; 10 bases align to TRBD2. The CDR3 has 15 amino acids. The trim removed 5 bases at V and 3 bases at J, leaving 6 bases unmatched. Germline lookup yields CDR1 SGHTA and CDR2 FQGNSA. The CDR3 protein is CASSSGGDPEETQYF. The CDR3 coding sequence is TGTGCCAGCAGCAGCGGGGGGGATCCCGAAGAGACCCAGTACTTC.

In this sample, this clonotype turned up once. V usage is TRBV30 and J usage is TRBJ1-2, with D perhaps TRBD1 (5 bases). The CDR3 has 14 residues. Per germline, CDR1 GTSNPN and CDR2 SVGIG (reference sequence). The V gene lost 0 bases and the J gene lost 2 bases, with 10 bases spanning the gap. The CDR3 DNA is TGTGCCTGGAGTGTTACAGGCCGGAACTATGGCTACACCTTC. It yields the protein CAWSVTGRNYGYTF.

This clonotype has only a few counts. One end of the junction varies from germline; a read error may be responsible. This chain joins TRBV20-1 and TRBJ2-1, with 8 bases identical to TRBD2. Germline assignment: CDR1 DFQATT and CDR2 SNEGSKA (reference sequence). CDR3 length: 13 amino acids. The CDR3 loop is CSTSGRSYNEQFF. CDR3 sequence (DNA): TGCAGTACTAGCGGCCGCTCCTACAATGAGCAGTTCTTC.